These T cell receptor beta chains were read from a single sample in a study of brain T cells in children with intractable seizures. Assay: immunoSEQ multiplex PCR; the TCRdb copy retains only in-frame clones and omits some. The table lists 340,000 or so clones, roughly 93% of them singletons. The specimen was peripheral blood, collected 4 to 5 months after surgery. These TCRs come from a boy under two years old with tuberous sclerosis and intractable seizures. The CDR3 runs from the conserved cysteine through the conserved F or W. Fields, in order: V gene, J gene, CDR3 length, D gene, clone size, CDR3 DNA, CDR3 protein. D genes are given only for firm matches. Only part of the rows carry a size: once, few, many, or a class if the clone is expanded.

V: TRBV5-1; J: TRBJ1-5; length: 16; D: TRBD1; size: NA; DNA: TGCGCCAGCAGCCTTGAGGACAGGGGGCGTATTCAGCCCCAGCATTTT; CDR3: CASSLEDRGRIQPQHF
V: TRBV2; J: TRBJ2-3; length: 17; D: TRBD2; size: NA; DNA: TGTGCCAGCAGGCCGAGAAGACTAGCGGGAGGAGAAGATACGCAGTATTTT; CDR3: CASRPRRLAGGEDTQYF
V: TRBV2; J: TRBJ2-7; length: 13; D: TRBD1; size: NA; DNA: TGTGCCAGCAGCAAGGCAGGGGGCTACGAGCAGTACTTC; CDR3: CASSKAGGYEQYF
V: TRBV5-1; J: TRBJ2-7; length: 14; D: NA; size: once; DNA: TGCGCCAGCAGCTTGGAGGGCTACACCTACGAGCAGTACTTC; CDR3: CASSLEGYTYEQYF
V: TRBV11-2; J: TRBJ2-1; length: 15; D: NA; size: NA; DNA: TGTGCCAGCAGCTTAGATTGGGGGACGGGCAATGAGCAGTTCTTC; CDR3: CASSLDWGTGNEQFF
V: TRBV6-5; J: TRBJ1-5; length: 15; D: NA; size: NA; DNA: TGTGCCAGCAGTTACTCGGGGGGAGGTAATCAGCCCCAGCATTTT; CDR3: CASSYSGGGNQPQHF
V: TRBV25-1; J: TRBJ2-1; length: 15; D: TRBD2; size: NA; DNA: TGTGCCAGCAGTGAGGGATCTAGCGGGAGGACTGAGCAGTTCTTC; CDR3: CASSEGSSGRTEQFF
V: TRBV10-3; J: TRBJ1-2; length: 15; D: TRBD1; size: NA; DNA: TGTGCCATCAGTAAACGGGACAGGGGGAACTATGGCTACACCTTC; CDR3: CAISKRDRGNYGYTF
V: TRBV7-9; J: TRBJ1-1; length: 12; D: NA; size: NA; DNA: TGTGCCAGCAGCCCGGACACAGATGAAGCTTTCTTT; CDR3: CASSPDTDEAFF
V: TRBV2; J: TRBJ1-5; length: 14; D: NA; size: NA; DNA: TGTGCCAGCAGTGTGGGGAGCAGCAATCAGCCCCAGCATTTT; CDR3: CASSVGSSNQPQHF
V: TRBV15; J: TRBJ2-7; length: 17; D: TRBD1; size: once; DNA: TGTGCCACCAGCAGAGGCCCCGGGACAGGGAGTATCTACGAGCAGTACTTC; CDR3: CATSRGPGTGSIYEQYF
V: TRBV2; J: TRBJ2-4; length: 17; D: NA; size: NA; DNA: TGTGCCAGCAGTGAAGCGGGGCACAGTGGGGCCAAAAACATTCAGTACTTC; CDR3: CASSEAGHSGAKNIQYF
V: TRBV5-1; J: TRBJ1-1; length: 13; D: NA; size: once; DNA: TGCGCCAGCAGCGCGCGACTGGACACTGAAGCTTTCTTT; CDR3: CASSARLDTEAFF
V: TRBV2; J: TRBJ2-7; length: 16; D: TRBD2; size: NA; DNA: TGTGCCAGCAGTGAAGCGAGCCTAGCGGGAGGTCTTGAGCAGTACTTC; CDR3: CASSEASLAGGLEQYF
V: TRBV27; J: TRBJ2-3; length: 12; D: NA; size: NA; DNA: TGTGCCAGCAGTCCTAACACAGATACGCAGTATTTT; CDR3: CASSPNTDTQYF
V: TRBV27; J: TRBJ2-3; length: 15; D: TRBD2; size: NA; DNA: TGTGCCAGCAGTTTACTAGCGGGAGGCACAGATACGCAGTATTTT; CDR3: CASSLLAGGTDTQYF
V: TRBV13; J: TRBJ2-1; length: 16; D: NA; size: NA; DNA: TGTGCCAGCAGCGCCCTCGGGGCTACCGGGGGAAATGAGCAGTTCTTC; CDR3: CASSALGATGGNEQFF
V: TRBV7-9; J: TRBJ1-1; length: 14; D: NA; size: NA; DNA: TGTGCCAGCAGCACTGGCCTTATTTCCACTGAAGCTTTCTTT; CDR3: CASSTGLISTEAFF
V: TRBV30; J: TRBJ2-7; length: 13; D: NA; size: NA; DNA: TGTGCCTGGAGGGCGGAGAACTCCTACGAGCAGTACTTC; CDR3: CAWRAENSYEQYF
V: TRBV7-3; J: TRBJ2-1; length: 20; D: TRBD2; size: NA; DNA: TGTGCCAGCAGCCCGGGAGGGGGACTAGCGGGAGGGCCCGCCTACAATGAGCAGTTCTTC; CDR3: CASSPGGGLAGGPAYNEQFF
V: TRBV9; J: TRBJ1-4; length: 18; D: NA; size: NA; DNA: TGTGCCAGCAGCGCCGTGGACAGAATAGAAACAACTAATGAAAAACTGTTTTTT; CDR3: CASSAVDRIETTNEKLFF
V: TRBV2; J: TRBJ1-3; length: 16; D: NA; size: once; DNA: TGTGCCAGCAGTGTGTCAGGAGGGAACTCTGGAAACACCATATATTTT; CDR3: CASSVSGGNSGNTIYF
V: TRBV10-3; J: TRBJ1-1; length: 15; D: NA; size: NA; DNA: TGTGCCATCACCCCATCGGGGGGAGTGAACACTGAAGCTTTCTTT; CDR3: CAITPSGGVNTEAFF
V: TRBV9; J: TRBJ1-6; length: 14; D: NA; size: few; DNA: TGTGCCAGCAGCGTAGGGACAAAAAATTCACCCCTCCACTTT; CDR3: CASSVGTKNSPLHF
V: TRBV19; J: TRBJ1-1; length: 12; D: NA; size: NA; DNA: TGTGCCAGTAAGAGAACCTACAGTGAAGCTTTCTTT; CDR3: CASKRTYSEAFF
V: TRBV6-5; J: TRBJ1-1; length: 14; D: TRBD1; size: NA; DNA: TGTGCCAGCAGTATAGGACAGGGGAACACTGAAGCTTTCTTT; CDR3: CASSIGQGNTEAFF
V: TRBV6-6; J: TRBJ2-2; length: 14; D: NA; size: NA; DNA: TGTGCCAGCCTGGCCAGGGCGCTCACCGGGGAGCTGTTTTTT; CDR3: CASLARALTGELFF
V: TRBV21-1; J: TRBJ2-3; length: 16; D: NA; size: NA; DNA: TGTGCCAGCAGCAAGTGCGGCGGGGCGCTCACAGATACGCAGTATTTT; CDR3: CASSKCGGALTDTQYF
V: TRBV15; J: TRBJ2-7; length: 14; D: TRBD1; size: NA; DNA: TGTGCCACCAGCAGAGTCGGACAGGGTATCGAGCAGTACTTC; CDR3: CATSRVGQGIEQYF
V: TRBV11-2; J: TRBJ2-3; length: 16; D: TRBD2; size: once; DNA: TGTGCCAGCAGCTTAGTAGTTAGCGGGGTGCTGGATACGCAGTATTTT; CDR3: CASSLVVSGVLDTQYF
V: TRBV7-9; J: TRBJ1-5; length: 17; D: TRBD1; size: few; DNA: TGTGCCAGCAGCTTAGGGACAGGGACGGATAGCAATCAGCCCCAGCATTTT; CDR3: CASSLGTGTDSNQPQHF
V: TRBV5-1; J: TRBJ1-5; length: 14; D: TRBD1; size: NA; DNA: TGCGCCAGCAGCTTGGCTCAGGGGGACCAGCCCCAGCATTTT; CDR3: CASSLAQGDQPQHF